Listed below are T cell receptor beta chains from one sample, sequenced in a study of human T cells and chemical hapten exposure. A single record per CDR3 protein comes from TCRdb applying MiXCR to the RACE reads. The sample lists under 65,000 distinct CDR3 sequences, approximately 8.8% seen once, with around 15% in the top ten. This sample comprised whole blood, obtained in connection with sensitization to the hapten diphenylcyclopropenone (DPC). These receptors all come from a woman aged 40 to 50 with alopecia areata. Some clones in this sample may be carry-over from other donors' samples. The CDR3 runs from the conserved cysteine through the conserved F or W. D genes are given only for firm matches. Clone size appears in some rows only: once, few, many, or a class for an expanded clone.

v_call	clone_size	d_call	j_call	cdr3_nt	cdr3_aa
TRBV6-6	many	TRBD2	TRBJ2-2	TGTGCCACCCTTGGGACTAGCGGGGTGAACACCGGGGAGCTGTTTTTT	CATLGTSGVNTGELFF
TRBV4-2	few	TRBD1	TRBJ2-7	TGTGCCAGCAGCCAAGCGGCGGGACAGGATAGATTCTACGAGCAGTACTTC	CASSQAAGQDRFYEQYF
TRBV7-9	many	TRBD2	TRBJ2-5	TGTGCCAGCAGCTTACTGGCTAGCGGGGGAATGGAGACCCAGTACTTC	CASSLLASGGMETQYF
TRBV5-1	NA	NA	TRBJ1-2	TGCGCCAGCAGCCCGGACCCTAGGGGGAATGGCTACACCTTC	CASSPDPRGNGYTF
TRBV10-2	NA	NA	TRBJ2-1	TGCGCCAGCTTCATGAATGAGCAGTTCTTC	CASFMNEQFF
TRBV6-4	many	NA	TRBJ1-1	TGTGCCAGCAGTGACTCCGACGGGGGAGGCACTGAAGCTTTCTTT	CASSDSDGGGTEAFF
TRBV9	many	NA	TRBJ2-6	TGTGCCAGCAGCGTAGATTTGGGGGCCAACGTCCTGACTTTC	CASSVDLGANVLTF
TRBV18	many	TRBD1	TRBJ2-3	TGTGCCAGCTCACCCCGGACAGGGGGCGCAGATACGCAGTATTTT	CASSPRTGGADTQYF
TRBV9	NA	NA	TRBJ2-2	TGTGCCAGCAGCGTTAAGGGAGGCACCGGGGAGCTGTTTTTT	CASSVKGGTGELFF
TRBV13	many	NA	TRBJ2-2	TGTGCCAGCAGCTTACAGTCCGGGGAGCTGTTTTTT	CASSLQSGELFF
TRBV3-1	medium-sized	NA	TRBJ2-1	TGTGCCAGCAGCCTACTAGCTGAACTAGCCTACAATGAGCAGTTCTTC	CASSLLAELAYNEQFF
TRBV30	many	NA	TRBJ1-5	TGTGCCTGGAGTGCCCTTAGCAATCAGCCCCAGCATTTT	CAWSALSNQPQHF
TRBV21-1	many	NA	TRBJ1-1	TGTGCCAGCAGCAAACTCGTGATCAGGGGGCTCGTAAACACTGAAGCTTTCTTT	CASSKLVIRGLVNTEAFF
TRBV6-5	many	NA	TRBJ1-1	TGTGCCAGCAGTTACAGGCGGGTGAACACTGAAGCTTTCTTT	CASSYRRVNTEAFF
TRBV30	many	NA	TRBJ1-3	TGTGCCTGGAGAACAGACGAGGTCCCTGGAAACACCATATATTTT	CAWRTDEVPGNTIYF
TRBV20-1	many	NA	TRBJ1-1	TGCAGTGCCTTCGACCCTAGGGTGGCTGAAGCTTTCTTT	CSAFDPRVAEAFF
TRBV6-2/TRBV6-3	many	NA	TRBJ2-2	TGTGCCAGCAGTTACCAGGAAACCGGGGAGCTGTTTTTT	CASSYQETGELFF
TRBV2	many	TRBD2	TRBJ2-7	TGTGCCAGCAGACTAGCGGGTTTTCGTCTGCACTTC	CASRLAGFRLHF
TRBV28	NA	NA	TRBJ1-5	TGTGCCAGCAGTGGATCTAGTCTGGGTTTT	CASSGSSLGF
TRBV28	many	NA	TRBJ2-7	TGTGCCAGCAGTCTACCTCGGAGTCCGGCGGGCGAGCAGTACTTC	CASSLPRSPAGEQYF
TRBV9	few	NA	TRBJ2-3	TGTGCCAGCAGCGTAAGTCGGACCCTAGGGTTGACTAGCACAGATACGCAGTATTTT	CASSVSRTLGLTSTDTQYF
TRBV10-3	few	NA	TRBJ2-1	TGTGCCATCAGTGGAACTAGCAATGAGCAGTTCTTC	CAISGTSNEQFF
TRBV4-3	many	NA	TRBJ2-1	TGCGCCAGCAGCCAAGCCCATGGCTCCTACAATGAGCAGTTCTTC	CASSQAHGSYNEQFF
TRBV19	many	TRBD1	TRBJ2-5	TGTGCCAGTAGTATCGGGACAGGGACGATGAAGACCCAGTACTTC	CASSIGTGTMKTQYF
TRBV7-3	many	TRBD2	TRBJ2-1	TGTGCCAGCAGCCCCCTCGGGGGGGCAGAGGGGCAGTTCTTC	CASSPLGGAEGQFF
TRBV3-1	NA	TRBD1	TRBJ2-7	TGTGCCAGCAGCCCTATGGACAGGGGGCTGTCCTACGAGCAGTACTTC	CASSPMDRGLSYEQYF
TRBV7-6	many	NA	TRBJ2-6	TGTGCCAGCAGCCTAGCCGACAGTTCTCCCGCGACTTTC	CASSLADSSPATF
TRBV6-5	NA	NA	TRBJ2-7	TGTGCCAGCACCTCAGGGACAGGAGCCGGGACTACCCCAGGGGAGCAGTACTTC	CASTSGTGAGTTPGEQYF
TRBV7-9	many	NA	TRBJ2-3	TGTGCCAGCCCCCGTGAGGATACGCAGTATTTT	CASPREDTQYF
TRBV5-4	many	NA	TRBJ2-5	TGTGCCAGCAGCGCACCGGGAGCCCTGGGGCCCGAGACCCAGTACTTC	CASSAPGALGPETQYF
TRBV29-1	few	NA	TRBJ2-3	TGCAGCGTTCCGTTGCGGGGCACAGATACGCAGTATTTT	CSVPLRGTDTQYF
TRBV5-1	many	NA	TRBJ1-5	TGCGCCAGCAGCTTGCGTATGGTTGGGTATCAACGGCGTCAGCCCCAGCATTTT	CASSLRMVGYQRRQPQHF
TRBV2	many	NA	TRBJ2-2	TGTGCCAGCACTAAGGAGGGGTTGGGGGAGCTGTTTTTT	CASTKEGLGELFF
TRBV2	many	TRBD1	TRBJ1-2	TGTGCCAGCCGTGGGCAGGGGGATGGCTATGGCTACACCTTC	CASRGQGDGYGYTF
TRBV12-3/TRBV12-4	many	NA	TRBJ2-3	TGTGCCAGCAGTTGGGACCTGGGAGATACGCAGTATTTT	CASSWDLGDTQYF
TRBV7-6	many	NA	TRBJ2-5	TGTGCCAGCAGCCTCAGACTTGGGACTCCCGAGACCCAGTACTTC	CASSLRLGTPETQYF
TRBV30	many	TRBD1	TRBJ1-1	TGTGCCTGGGTGGGACAGAGGAACACTGAAGCTTTCTTT	CAWVGQRNTEAFF
TRBV29-1	many	NA	TRBJ1-1	TGCAGCGTTGTGGTCACTGAAGCTTTCTTT	CSVVVTEAFF
TRBV7-2	many	NA	TRBJ1-4	TGTGCCAGCAGCTTAGCCCCGGTTGGGGAAAAACTGTTTTTT	CASSLAPVGEKLFF
TRBV6-5	NA	TRBD1	TRBJ1-5	TGTGCCAGCAGCGATTTACAGGGGGCGAATCAGCCCCAGCATTTT	CASSDLQGANQPQHF
TRBV3-1	few	NA	TRBJ2-3	TGTGCCAGCAGCCGTGAACCGAGGCCCGATACGCAGTATTTT	CASSREPRPDTQYF
TRBV7-9	NA	TRBD1	TRBJ2-3	TGTGCCAGCAGCTTTCGGGGACAGGGCACAGATACGCAGTATTTT	CASSFRGQGTDTQYF
TRBV6-4	NA	TRBD1	TRBJ2-3	TGTGCCAGCAGCCCGGGACAGGGCGATCCAGATACGCAGTATTTT	CASSPGQGDPDTQYF
TRBV27	many	NA	TRBJ1-1	TGTGCCAGCAGGGGGTGGGAGAACACTGAAGCTTTCTTT	CASRGWENTEAFF
TRBV5-1	many	TRBD1	TRBJ1-1	TGCGCCAGCAGCTCCGGGACAGGGGTGGTAAGAGGCACTGAAGCTTTCTTT	CASSSGTGVVRGTEAFF
TRBV19	few	NA	TRBJ2-3	TGTGCCAGTAGCGAAGCGGGTGCAGATACGCAGTATTTT	CASSEAGADTQYF
TRBV15	NA	NA	TRBJ2-3	TGTGCCACCAGCATAGGAACAGATACGCAGTATTTT	CATSIGTDTQYF
TRBV7-3	many	NA	TRBJ2-3	TGTGCCAGCAGCTTAACTTTTTCGGATACGCAGTATTTT	CASSLTFSDTQYF
TRBV25-1	many	TRBD1	TRBJ2-2	TGTGCCAGCAGTGAAGGGGGGACAGGGCGCTTCGCCGGGGAGCTGTTTTTT	CASSEGGTGRFAGELFF
TRBV28	few	NA	TRBJ1-6	TGTGCCAGCAGCCCCGGGACGGGCTCTAATTCACCCCTCCACTTT	CASSPGTGSNSPLHF
TRBV4-1	NA	TRBD1	TRBJ2-5	TGCGCCAGCAGCCAAACCGGGACAGGGAAGAAAACCCAGTACTTC	CASSQTGTGKKTQYF
TRBV5-1	few	NA	TRBJ1-1	TGCGCCAGCAGCGCTCAGCCTTCCCCGAACACTGAAGCTTTCTTT	CASSAQPSPNTEAFF
TRBV9	many	TRBD1	TRBJ2-7	TGTGCCAGCAGCCTTGGGACAGCATCCTACGAGCAGTACTTC	CASSLGTASYEQYF